This T cell receptor beta chain was recovered during a study of cytotoxic CD8 clonotypes in ibrutinib-treated CLL (dated by TCRdb to about 2021). Turning to the overall study: In this cohort, approximately 15 patients were treatment-naive and more than 9 were relapsed/refractory, while around 17 had unmutated IGHV. The response samples were drawn at a median of approximately twelve months into treatment, with a range of about 6 to 36 months. Longitudinal samples were obtainable from about 30% of the roughly 90 participants in the trial. On average, each sample yielded 255,043 productive templates and tens of thousands of productive rearrangements. Responses were partial in approximately 24 patients and complete in 2; after median 68 months follow-up, roughly 15 stayed in remission and some twelve progressed. Cryopreserved peripheral blood mononuclear cells were obtained before treatment, at response, and at either sustained remission or disease progression. Every remission and progressive disease sample was obtained while ibrutinib was still being received by the patients. On the study overall, not on this receptor specifically: Public clonotypes were rare and either shrank or stayed stable during treatment, and the rise in clonality at ibrutinib response reflected expansion of private clonotypes. Baseline clonality exceeded that of age-matched healthy donors and correlated strongly with circulating CD8+ T-cell counts. An increase in clonality was observed at ibrutinib response, with clonality remaining stable during sustained remission and falling back toward baseline at progression. Lymph node repertoires were not examined, and the timing of sampling was not matched between patients in sustained remission and those whose disease progressed.

For TCR beta library preparation, 1.5 to 2 micrograms of genomic DNA was extracted from cryopreserved PBMCs. Longitudinal blood samples from CLL patients receiving ibrutinib monotherapy were subjected to high-throughput TCR beta sequencing. The patients were enrolled in a single-center, open-label phase 2 trial of ibrutinib monotherapy. The cysteine opens and the phenylalanine closes a CDR3 of 14 amino acids. The only DNA kept is the CDR3, 42 bases in frame from the first base. CDR1 is given as SNHLY and CDR2 as FYNNEI, both from the germline V gene. V is pared back by 3 bases and J by 7 bases, with 13 bases lying between the germline termini. This clone has only a few counts. What antigen it recognizes has not been identified. Base quality data are lacking; no much larger clone is found one base away. Each clonotype received, on average, 10x coverage in deep resolution sequencing performed on a MiSeq, where the target depth lay between 1 in 1 million and 1 in 200,000 T cells. TCR beta libraries were generated with the immunoSEQ hsTCRB Kit. The paper's processing steps were these. The data were analyzed with ImmunoSEQ Analyzer and ImmunoSEQ Data Assistant, and V, D and J gene assignments followed IMGT definitions. Clonality was computed as one minus normalized Shannon entropy of productive rearrangement frequencies, ranging from 0 to 1. Only overrepresented clonotypes making up at least 0.05% of the repertoire of each patient were included in the public clonotype analysis. Thirteen age-matched healthy donor repertoires from immuneACCESS were used as controls for clonality. In TCRdb, the immuneACCESS table is reduced to in-frame sequences with V and J assigned. These tables do not hold every clone; where another copy was compared, an unresolved V gene accounts for under half, and the others remain unexplained. From that table come the V and J calls and clone size; the DNA was used to work out D and trimming. The sample has approximately 350,000 clones on record, over 55% of them singletons. Clones ranked in the top ten supply around 6.3% of the sample.

The sequence came from a human donor with chronic lymphocytic leukemia. This chain joins TRBV2 to TRBJ2-1; confidence is insufficient to name the D gene. The sample consisted of PBMCs, taken after 36 months of ibrutinib treatment. The DNA sequence is as follows: TGTGCCAGCAGTGACGAGGTGTCGGTTAATGAGCAGTTCTTC. Protein translation: CASSDEVSVNEQFF.